This TCR beta chain was sequenced in a study of CD8 T cells in Susac syndrome. RNA was extracted with the RNeasy kit, and a quantity of about 0.45 to 1 ug was reverse transcribed using random hexamers. MiXCR, run by TCRdb on the immunoSEQ multiplex PCR reads, gives a single entry per CDR3 protein. The table has approximately 130,000 distinct CDR3 sequences, 90% to 95% seen once. Germline CDR1 is MNHEY and CDR2 is SVGAGI. The CDR3 has 15 amino acids. V was clipped by 6 bases and J by 8 bases; unmatched bases: 12. Overall study results and limits: It was acknowledged by the study that relatively few individuals were included in its TCR sequencing and HLA analysis.

Details on this clonotype: Antigen unknown.

The chain employs TRBV6-5 and TRBJ2-3; TRBD2 matches at 9 bases. Sequenced material: CD8+ T cells from PBMCs. The source of this sequence is a human donor with multiple sclerosis. The CDR3 spells CASSEGLAYYGTQYF. CDR3 DNA: TGTGCCAGCAGCGAGGGACTAGCCTACTACGGTACGCAGTATTTT.